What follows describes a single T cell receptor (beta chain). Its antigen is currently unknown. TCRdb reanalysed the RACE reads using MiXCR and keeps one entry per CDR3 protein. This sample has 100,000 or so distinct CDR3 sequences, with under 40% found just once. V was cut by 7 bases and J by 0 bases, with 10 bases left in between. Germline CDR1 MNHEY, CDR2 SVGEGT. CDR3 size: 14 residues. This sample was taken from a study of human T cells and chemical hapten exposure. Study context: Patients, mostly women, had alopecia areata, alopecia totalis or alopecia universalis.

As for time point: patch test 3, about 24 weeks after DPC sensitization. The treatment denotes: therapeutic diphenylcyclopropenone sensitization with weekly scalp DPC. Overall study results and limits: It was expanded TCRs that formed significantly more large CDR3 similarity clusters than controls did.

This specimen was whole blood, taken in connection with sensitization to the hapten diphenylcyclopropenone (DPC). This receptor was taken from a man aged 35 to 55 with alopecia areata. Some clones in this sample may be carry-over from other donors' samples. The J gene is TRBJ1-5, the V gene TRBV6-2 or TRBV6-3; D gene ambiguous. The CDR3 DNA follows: TGTGCCAGCACCGACAAGTATAGCAATCAGCCCCAGCATTTT. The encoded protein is CASTDKYSNQPQHF.